The T cell receptor beta chain under discussion was sequenced for a study of CD8 T cells in Susac syndrome. CD8+ and CD4+ T cells from blood underwent TCR beta sequencing, which was carried out in a high-throughput format. This CDR3 comprises 13 residues. Losses at the gene ends were 7 bases for V and 9 bases for J; bases not matched to a gene: 9. CDR1 and CDR2 (germline): MNHEY, SVGAGI. The RNA input was roughly 0.45 to 1 ug, and it was reverse transcribed with random hexamers. An immunoSEQ multiplex PCR generated amplified TCR beta CDR3 products spanning 54 Vbeta and 13 Jbeta. TCRdb re-analysed the immunoSEQ multiplex PCR reads in MiXCR, keeping a single row per CDR3 protein. In the table there are 200,000 to 300,000 distinct CDR3 sequences, 80% to 95% of which are singletons.

The TCR was taken from a human donor with multiple sclerosis. Sequencing input: CD4+ T cells from PBMCs. The chain uses TRBV6-5 and TRBJ2-1; 7 bases agree with TRBD2. CDR3 sequence reads: CASIKRGGGEQFF. The CDR3 DNA reads as TGTGCCAGCATTAAACGGGGCGGGGGTGAGCAGTTCTTC.